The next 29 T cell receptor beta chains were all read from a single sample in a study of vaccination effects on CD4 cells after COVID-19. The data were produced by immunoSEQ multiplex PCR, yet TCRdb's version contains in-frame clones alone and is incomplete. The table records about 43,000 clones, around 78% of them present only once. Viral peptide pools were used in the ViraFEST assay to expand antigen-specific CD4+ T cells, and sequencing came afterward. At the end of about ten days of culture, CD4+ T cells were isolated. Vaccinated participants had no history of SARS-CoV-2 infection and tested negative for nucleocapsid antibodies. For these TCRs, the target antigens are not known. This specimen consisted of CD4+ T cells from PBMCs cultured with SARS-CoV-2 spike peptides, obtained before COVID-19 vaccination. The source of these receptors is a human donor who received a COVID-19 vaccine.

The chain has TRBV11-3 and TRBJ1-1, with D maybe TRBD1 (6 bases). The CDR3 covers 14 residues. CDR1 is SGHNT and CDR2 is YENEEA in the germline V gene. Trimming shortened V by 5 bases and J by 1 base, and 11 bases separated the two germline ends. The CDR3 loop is CASSAQGRNTEAFF. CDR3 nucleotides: TGTGCCAGCAGCGCACAGGGAAGGAACACTGAAGCTTTCTTT.

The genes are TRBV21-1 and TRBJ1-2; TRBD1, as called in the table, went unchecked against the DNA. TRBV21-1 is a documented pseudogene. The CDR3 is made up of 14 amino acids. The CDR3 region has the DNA TGTGCCAGCAGACTGACAGGGGGGGTCTATGGCTACACCTTC. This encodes CASRLTGGVYGYTF.

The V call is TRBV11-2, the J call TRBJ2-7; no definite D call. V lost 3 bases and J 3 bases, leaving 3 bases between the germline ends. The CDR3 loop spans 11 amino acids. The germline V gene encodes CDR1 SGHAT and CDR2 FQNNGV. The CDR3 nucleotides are TGTGCCAGCAGCTTCTACTACGAGCAGTACGTC. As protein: CASSFYYEQYV.

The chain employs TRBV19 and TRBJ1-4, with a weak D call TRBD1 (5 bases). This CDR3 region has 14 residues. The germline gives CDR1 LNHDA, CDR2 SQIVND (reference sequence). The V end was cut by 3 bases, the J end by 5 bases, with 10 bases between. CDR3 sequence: CASSIGGGNEKLFF. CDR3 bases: TGTGCCAGTAGTATTGGCGGGGGGAATGAAAAACTGTTTTTT.

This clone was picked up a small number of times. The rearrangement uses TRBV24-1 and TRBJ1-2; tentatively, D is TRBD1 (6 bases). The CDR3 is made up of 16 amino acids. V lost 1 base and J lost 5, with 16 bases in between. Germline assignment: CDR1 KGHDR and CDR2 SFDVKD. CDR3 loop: CATSDFHRAIVYGYTF. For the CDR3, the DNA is TGTGCCACCAGTGATTTCCACAGGGCGATCGTATATGGCTACACCTTC.

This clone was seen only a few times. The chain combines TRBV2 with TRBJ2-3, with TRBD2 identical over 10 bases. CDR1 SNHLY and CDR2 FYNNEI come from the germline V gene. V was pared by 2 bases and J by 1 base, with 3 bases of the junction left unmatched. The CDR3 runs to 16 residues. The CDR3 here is CASSERLAGGTDTQYF. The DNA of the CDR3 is TGTGCCAGCAGTGAAAGGCTAGCGGGGGGCACAGATACGCAGTATTTT.

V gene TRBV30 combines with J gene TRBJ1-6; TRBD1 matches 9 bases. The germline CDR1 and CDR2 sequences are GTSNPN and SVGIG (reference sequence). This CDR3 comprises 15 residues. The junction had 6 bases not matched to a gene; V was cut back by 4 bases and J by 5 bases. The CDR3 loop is CAWISRDRDNSPLHF. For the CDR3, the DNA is TGTGCCTGGATCTCCCGGGACAGGGATAATTCACCCCTCCACTTT.

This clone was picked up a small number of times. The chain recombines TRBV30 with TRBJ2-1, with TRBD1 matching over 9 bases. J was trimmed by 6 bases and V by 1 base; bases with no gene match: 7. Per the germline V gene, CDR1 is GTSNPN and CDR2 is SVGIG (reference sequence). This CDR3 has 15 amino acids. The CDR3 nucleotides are TGTGCCTGGAGTGCGGACAGGGGTTCCCTCAATGAGCAGTTCTTC. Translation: CAWSADRGSLNEQFF. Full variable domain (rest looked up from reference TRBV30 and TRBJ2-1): SQTIHQWPATLVQPVGSPLSLECTVEGTSNPNLYWYRQAAGRGLQLLFYSVGIGQISSEVPQNLSASRPQDRQFILSSKKLLLSDSGFYLCAWSADRGSLNEQFFGPGTRLTVL.

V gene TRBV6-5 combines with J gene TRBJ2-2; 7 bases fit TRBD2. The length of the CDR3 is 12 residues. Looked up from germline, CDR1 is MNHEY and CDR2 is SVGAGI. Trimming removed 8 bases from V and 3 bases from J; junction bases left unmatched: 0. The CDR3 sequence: CASAGDTGELFF. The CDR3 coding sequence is TGTGCCAGCGCGGGGGACACCGGGGAGCTGTTTTTT.

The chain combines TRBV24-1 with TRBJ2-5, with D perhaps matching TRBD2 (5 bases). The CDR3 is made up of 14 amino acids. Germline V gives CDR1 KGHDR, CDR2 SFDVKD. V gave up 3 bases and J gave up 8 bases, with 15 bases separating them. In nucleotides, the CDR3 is TGTGCCACCAGTGATACGGCTCATCGGGATACCCAGTACTTC. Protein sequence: CATSDTAHRDTQYF.

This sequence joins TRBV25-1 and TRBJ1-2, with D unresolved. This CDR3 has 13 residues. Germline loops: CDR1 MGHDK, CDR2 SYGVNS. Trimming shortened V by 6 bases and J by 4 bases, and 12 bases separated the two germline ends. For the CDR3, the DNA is TGTGCCAGCAGCCCCGCAGGCGGCTATGGCTACACCTTC. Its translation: CASSPAGGYGYTF.

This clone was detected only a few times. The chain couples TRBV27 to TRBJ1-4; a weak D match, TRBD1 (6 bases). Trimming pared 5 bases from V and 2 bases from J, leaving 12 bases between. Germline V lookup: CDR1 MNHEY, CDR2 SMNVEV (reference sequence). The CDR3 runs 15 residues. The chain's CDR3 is CASSPRGLTNEKLFF. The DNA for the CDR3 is TGTGCCAGCAGTCCAAGGGGGTTGACTAATGAAAAACTGTTTTTT.

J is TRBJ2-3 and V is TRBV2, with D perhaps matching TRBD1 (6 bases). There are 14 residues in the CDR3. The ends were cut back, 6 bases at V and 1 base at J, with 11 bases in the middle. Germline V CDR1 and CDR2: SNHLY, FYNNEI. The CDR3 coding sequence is TGTGCCAGCAGCCTCACAGGGCGCACAGATACGCAGTATTTT. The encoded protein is CASSLTGRTDTQYF.

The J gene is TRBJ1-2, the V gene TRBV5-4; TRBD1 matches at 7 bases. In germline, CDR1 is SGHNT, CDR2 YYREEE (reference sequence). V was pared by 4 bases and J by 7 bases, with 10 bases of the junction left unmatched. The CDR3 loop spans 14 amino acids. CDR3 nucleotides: TGTGCCAGCAGCCAGGAGACAGGGATAGGTGGCTACACCTTC. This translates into CASSQETGIGGYTF.

For the CDR3, the DNA is TGTGCCAGCAGTTTTCCTTTCGGGGCCATATATTTT. Translation: CASSFPFGAIYF. The rearrangement uses TRBV12-3 or TRBV12-4 and TRBJ1-3; D remains ambiguous. V was clipped by 3 bases and J by 11 bases, with 11 bases between them. The CDR3 totals 12 residues.

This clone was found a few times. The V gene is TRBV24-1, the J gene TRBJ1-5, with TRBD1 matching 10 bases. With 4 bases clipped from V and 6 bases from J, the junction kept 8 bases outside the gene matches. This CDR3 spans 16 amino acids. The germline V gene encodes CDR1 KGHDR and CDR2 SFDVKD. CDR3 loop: CATSDPGTGDGQPQHF. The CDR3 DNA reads TGTGCCACCAGTGACCCCGGGACAGGGGACGGTCAGCCCCAGCATTTT.

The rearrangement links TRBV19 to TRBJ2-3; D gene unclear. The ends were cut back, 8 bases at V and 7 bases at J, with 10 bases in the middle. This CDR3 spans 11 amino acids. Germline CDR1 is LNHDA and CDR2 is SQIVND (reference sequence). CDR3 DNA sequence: TGTGCCAGTTCCCTAGAGAATACGCAGTATTTT. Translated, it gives CASSLENTQYF.

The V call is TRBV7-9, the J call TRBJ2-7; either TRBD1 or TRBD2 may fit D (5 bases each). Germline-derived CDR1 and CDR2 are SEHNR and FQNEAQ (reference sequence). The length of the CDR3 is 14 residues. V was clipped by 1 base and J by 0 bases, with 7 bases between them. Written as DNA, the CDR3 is TGTGCCAGCAGCTTAGATGGGGGCTCCTACGAGCAGTACGTC. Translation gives CASSLDGGSYEQYV.

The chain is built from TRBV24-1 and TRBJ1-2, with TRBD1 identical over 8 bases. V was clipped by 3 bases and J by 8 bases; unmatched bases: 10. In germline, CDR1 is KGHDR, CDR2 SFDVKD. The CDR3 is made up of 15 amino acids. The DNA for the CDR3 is TGTGCCACCAGTGATGCAAACCGGGACAGGACCGGCTACACCTTC. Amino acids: CATSDANRDRTGYTF.

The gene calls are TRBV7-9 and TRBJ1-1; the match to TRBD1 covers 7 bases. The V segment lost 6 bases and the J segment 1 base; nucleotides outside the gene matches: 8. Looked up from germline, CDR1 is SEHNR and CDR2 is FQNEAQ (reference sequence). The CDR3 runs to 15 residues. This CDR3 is CASRPQTGKNTEAFF. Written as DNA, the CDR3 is TGTGCCAGCAGACCCCAGACAGGGAAGAACACTGAAGCTTTCTTT.

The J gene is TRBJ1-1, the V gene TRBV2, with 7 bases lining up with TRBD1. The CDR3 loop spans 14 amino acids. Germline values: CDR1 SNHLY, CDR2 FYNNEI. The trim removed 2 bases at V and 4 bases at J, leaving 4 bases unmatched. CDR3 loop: CASSERGLGTEAFF. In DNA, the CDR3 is TGTGCCAGCAGTGAAAGGGGGCTAGGCACTGAAGCTTTCTTT.

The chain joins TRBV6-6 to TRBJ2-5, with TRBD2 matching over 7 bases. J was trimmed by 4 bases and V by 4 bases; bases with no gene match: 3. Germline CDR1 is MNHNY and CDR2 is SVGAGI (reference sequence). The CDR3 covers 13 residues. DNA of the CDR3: TGTGCCAGCAGTTCAGGGAGGGGAGAGACCCAGTACTTC. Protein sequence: CASSSGRGETQYF.

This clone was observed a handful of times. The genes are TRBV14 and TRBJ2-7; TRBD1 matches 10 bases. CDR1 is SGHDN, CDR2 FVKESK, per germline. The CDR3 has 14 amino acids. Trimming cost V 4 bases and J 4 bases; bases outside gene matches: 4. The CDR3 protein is CASSRGTGDYEQYV. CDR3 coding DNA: TGTGCCAGCAGCCGCGGGACAGGGGATTACGAGCAGTACGTC.

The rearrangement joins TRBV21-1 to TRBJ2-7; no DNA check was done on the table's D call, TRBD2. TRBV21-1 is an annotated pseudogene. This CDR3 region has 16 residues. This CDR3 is CASSKARGIVPYEQYV. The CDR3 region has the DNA TGTGCCAGCAGCAAAGCGCGAGGGATCGTTCCCTACGAGCAGTACGTC.

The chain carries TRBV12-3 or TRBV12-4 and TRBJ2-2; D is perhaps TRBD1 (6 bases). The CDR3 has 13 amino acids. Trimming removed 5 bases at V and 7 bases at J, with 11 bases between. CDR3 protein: CASSNREFGELFF. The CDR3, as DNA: TGTGCCAGCAGTAACAGGGAGTTCGGGGAGCTGTTTTTT.

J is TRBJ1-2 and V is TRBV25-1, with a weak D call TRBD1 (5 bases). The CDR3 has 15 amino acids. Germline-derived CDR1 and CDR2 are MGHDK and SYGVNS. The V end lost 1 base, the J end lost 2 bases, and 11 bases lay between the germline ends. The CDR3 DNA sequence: TGTGCCAGCAGTGAATCCCCGACAGCGAACTATGGCTACACCTTC. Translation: CASSESPTANYGYTF.

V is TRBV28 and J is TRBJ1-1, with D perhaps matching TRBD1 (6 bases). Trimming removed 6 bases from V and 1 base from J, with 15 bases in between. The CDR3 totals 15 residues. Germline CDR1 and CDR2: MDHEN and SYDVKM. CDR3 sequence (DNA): TGTGCCAGCAGGTCCGGGGGGGCGGGGAACACTGAAGCTTTCTTT. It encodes CASRSGGAGNTEAFF.

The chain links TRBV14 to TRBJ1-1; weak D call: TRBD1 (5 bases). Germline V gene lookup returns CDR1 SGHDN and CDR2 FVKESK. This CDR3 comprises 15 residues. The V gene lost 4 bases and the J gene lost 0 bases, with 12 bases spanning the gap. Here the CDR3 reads CASSRQGLMNTEAFF. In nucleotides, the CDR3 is TGTGCCAGCAGCCGGCAGGGCCTAATGAACACTGAAGCTTTCTTT. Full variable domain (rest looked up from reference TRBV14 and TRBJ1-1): EAGVTQFPSHSVIEKGQTVTLRCDPISGHDNLYWYRRVMGKEIKFLLHFVKESKQDESGMPNNRFLAERTGGTYSTLKVQPAELEDSGVYFCASSRQGLMNTEAFFGQGTRLTVV.

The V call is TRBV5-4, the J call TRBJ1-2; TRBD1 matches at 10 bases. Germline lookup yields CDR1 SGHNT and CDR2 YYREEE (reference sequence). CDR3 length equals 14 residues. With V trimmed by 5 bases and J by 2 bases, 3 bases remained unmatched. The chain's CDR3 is CASRAGQGNYGYTF. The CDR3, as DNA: TGTGCCAGCAGGGCGGGACAGGGGAACTATGGCTACACCTTC.